This T cell receptor beta chain was sequenced during a study of blood T cell repertoires in COVID-19. About the study: In each case, the material was cDNA or gDNA derived from T cells, B-cell-depleted T cells, or PBMCs.

How the authors handled the data: Reference gene primers were amplified, and this amplification served to estimate nucleated cell counts. Some clones are missing from TCRdb's copy, which holds only in-frame ones; the method was immunoSEQ multiplex PCR. Clone size and V and J calls were adopted from that table, with D and trimming inferred from the DNA. The data contain 200,000 to 250,000 clones, approximately 85% of them singletons. The CDR3 runs 14 residues. The V gene's germline CDR1 is KGHSH and CDR2 LQKENI. V was trimmed by 3 bases and J by 4 bases, leaving 9 bases between them. About this clone itself: This same CDR3 is encoded by further DNA sequences in the sample.

This sequence was found in a man between 45 and 60 years old who had recovered from COVID-19. The chain is built from TRBV18 and TRBJ1-4; tentative D call: TRBD1 (6 bases). Sequenced input: peripheral blood. The CDR3 sequence is CASSPTGFNEKLFF. For the CDR3, the DNA is TGTGCCAGCTCACCTACAGGGTTTAATGAAAAACTGTTTTTT.